This T cell receptor beta chain emerged from a study of blood T cell repertoires in COVID-19. Germline V CDR1 and CDR2: SGHTA, FQGNSA. This CDR3 comprises 14 residues. Losses at the gene ends were 5 bases for V and 5 bases for J; bases not matched to a gene: 6. Assay used: immunoSEQ multiplex PCR; TCRdb lists only in-frame clones, some missing. The sample comprises 150,000 to 170,000 clones, under 85% of which are singletons, and 0.6% to 0.7% rests with the top ten. This chain links TRBV7-2 with TRBJ1-2; 9 bases match TRBD1. This clonotype was obtained from a man in his 60s with COVID-19, enrolled during active disease. Sequenced: peripheral blood. The CDR3 DNA reads TGTGCCAGCAGCGTACAGGGACAGGGATATGGCTACACCTTC. Residues: CASSVQGQGYGYTF.